Listed below are T cell receptor beta chains from one sample, sequenced in a study of T cell responses to AZD1222 COVID-19 vaccine. Clones were sequenced by immunoSEQ multiplex PCR, and TCRdb holds only the in-frame ones, with some missing. Here the sample spans some 130,000 clones, under 95% being singletons. This specimen was peripheral blood, taken on day 0 of AZD1222 vaccination. Receptors were obtained from an adult in good health. Each CDR3 is given with its conserved first and last residue. The D gene is left open where the match is weak. Clone sizes are given selectively: once, few, many, or a class where the clone is expanded.

d_call clone_size j_call v_call cdr3_length cdr3_nt cdr3_aa
TRBD1 - TRBJ1-2 TRBV28 13 TGTGCCAGCAGTTCGGGACAGGACTATGGCTACACCTTC CASSSGQDYGYTF
- once TRBJ1-1 TRBV5-1 15 TGCGCCAGCAGCCCCCGGCCGAACATGAACACTGAAGCTTTCTTT CASSPRPNMNTEAFF
TRBD1 few TRBJ1-1 TRBV2 15 TGTGCCAGCAGAGATCTCAGACAGGGATCCACTGAAGCTTTCTTT CASRDLRQGSTEAFF
- - TRBJ1-1 TRBV9 16 TGTGCCAGCAGCCCCCAAGGCGGGGGCATGAACACTGAAGCTTTCTTT CASSPQGGGMNTEAFF
- - TRBJ1-1 TRBV7-3 15 TGTGCCAGCAGCCCGCAGGGGATTATTGCCACTGAAGCTTTCTTT CASSPQGIIATEAFF
- - TRBJ2-3 TRBV3-1/TRBV3-2 12 TGTGCCAGCAGCCATGACCCTCGGGCGCAGTATTTT CASSHDPRAQYF
- - TRBJ1-2 TRBV28 13 TGTGCCAGCAGGCCCCCAGGGATCCGCGGCTACACCTTC CASRPPGIRGYTF
TRBD1 - TRBJ1-1 TRBV28 15 TGTGCCAGCAGTTTTGCGCCAGGGGGGAACACTGAAGCTTTCTTT CASSFAPGGNTEAFF
TRBD2 - TRBJ2-7 TRBV11-3 15 TGTGCCAGCAGCTTAGGCCTCTCGGGGGGCTACGAGCAGTACTTC CASSLGLSGGYEQYF
TRBD2 once TRBJ2-1 TRBV7-9 16 TGTGCCAGCAGCTTAGTCGCGGGAGGGCAAAAGGATGAGCAGTTCTTC CASSLVAGGQKDEQFF
TRBD1 once TRBJ1-4 TRBV5-4 14 TGTGCCAGCAGCAAAGGACAGGATAATGAAAAACTGTTTTTT CASSKGQDNEKLFF
TRBD2 - TRBJ2-3 TRBV6-2/TRBV6-3 15 TGTGCCAGCAGTAAGAGACTAGCGGACACAGATACGCAGTATTTT CASSKRLADTDTQYF
- - TRBJ1-6 TRBV9 14 TGTGCCAGCAGCGTAGAAAAGTACGGTTCACCCCTCCACTTT CASSVEKYGSPLHF
- - TRBJ2-2 TRBV24-1 16 TGTGCCACCGAAACCGGTGGGAGTTTGAACACCGGGGAGCTGTTTTTT CATETGGSLNTGELFF
- - TRBJ1-2 TRBV15 12 TGTGCCACCAGCGGCAAGGGTGGCGGCTACACCTTC CATSGKGGGYTF
- few TRBJ1-2 TRBV10-1 13 TGCGCCAGCAGTTCAAACAGGGTCGGCGGCTACACCTTC CASSSNRVGGYTF
- - TRBJ1-5 TRBV30 11 TGTGCCTGGGGGGCCGGCCAGCCCCAGCATTTT CAWGAGQPQHF
- - TRBJ2-2 TRBV27 15 TGTGCCAGCGGCCAGTTAGGGAGAGGTCCCGGGGAGCTGTTTTTT CASGQLGRGPGELFF
TRBD2 - TRBJ2-3 TRBV3-1/TRBV3-2 17 TGTGCCAGCAGCCCCTTCCGGACTAGCGGGAATTCAGATACGCAGTATTTT CASSPFRTSGNSDTQYF
- - TRBJ1-3 TRBV4-3 14 TGCGCCAGCAGCCTGGGGGGAACTGGAAACACCATATATTTT CASSLGGTGNTIYF
TRBD1 - TRBJ1-3 TRBV5-1 15 TGCGCCAGCAGCTTGGGGACAGGGGGCGGAAACACCATATATTTT CASSLGTGGGNTIYF
TRBD1 - TRBJ1-1 TRBV15 15 TGTGCCACCAGCCCGGGACAGGGTTTGCGCACTGAAGCTTTCTTT CATSPGQGLRTEAFF
- once TRBJ1-2 TRBV7-6 14 TGTGCCAGCAGCCCGCGGGAGGTTTTGGGTGGCTACACCTTC CASSPREVLGGYTF
- - TRBJ1-2 TRBV24-1 11 TGTGCCACCAGTGATTTCTCTGGCTACACCTTC CATSDFSGYTF
TRBD2 - TRBJ2-1 TRBV11-1 16 TGTGCCAGCAGCCCGAACCTGGGCGGGAGGGCCCATGAGCAGTTCTTC CASSPNLGGRAHEQFF
- - TRBJ2-7 TRBV9 15 TGTGCCAGCAGCGTCGGCCGGACATCCGCCTACGAGCAGTACTTC CASSVGRTSAYEQYF
- - TRBJ2-5 TRBV7-9 14 TGTGCCAGCAGCCTATCGGGACGGCAAGAGACCCAGTACTTC CASSLSGRQETQYF
- - TRBJ2-3 TRBV5-6 16 TGTGCCAGCAGCCACCGGTCGGCTAGAGGCACAGATACGCAGTATTTT CASSHRSARGTDTQYF
TRBD1 - TRBJ2-3 TRBV24-1 16 TGTGCCACCAGTGATTTGGGACAGGGACGGGCAGATACGCAGTATTTT CATSDLGQGRADTQYF
- few TRBJ2-5 TRBV7-8 15 TGTGCCAGCAGCTCTTACGGACAAGCTCAAGAGACCCAGTACTTC CASSSYGQAQETQYF
- - TRBJ1-4 TRBV4-1 16 TGCGCCAGCAGCCAAGACTCGAACAGGGACGATGAAAAACTGTTTTTT CASSQDSNRDDEKLFF
- - TRBJ2-2 TRBV24-1 14 TGTGCCACCAGTGTGACAGGTCGGTCCGGGGAGCTGTTTTTT CATSVTGRSGELFF
- once TRBJ2-6 TRBV6-5 13 TGTGCCAGCAGGGGATTCGGGGCCAACGTCCTGACTTTC CASRGFGANVLTF
- once TRBJ1-2 TRBV19 17 TGTGCCAGTAGTACCCCGGGACGGCTAACCCGAAACTATGGCTACACCTTC CASSTPGRLTRNYGYTF
TRBD1 - TRBJ1-1 TRBV5-1 14 TGCGCCAGCAGCTTGGCCGGGACAGACACTGAAGCTTTCTTT CASSLAGTDTEAFF
TRBD2 - TRBJ2-3 TRBV7-9 13 TGTGCCAGCAATGGGAGGGCGCAAGATACGCAGTATTTT CASNGRAQDTQYF
TRBD1 - TRBJ1-2 TRBV7-2 16 TGTGCCAGCAGCTTAGCAAGTCAAAGACAGGGAGGAGGCTACACCTTC CASSLASQRQGGGYTF
TRBD2 once TRBJ2-3 TRBV18 15 TGTGCCAGCTCACCAAGCGGGAGGGCCGCAGATACGCAGTATTTT CASSPSGRAADTQYF
- - TRBJ1-2 TRBV7-8 13 TGTGCCAGCAGCTTAGCTGAGCTGTATGGCTACACCTTC CASSLAELYGYTF
- - TRBJ1-2 TRBV28 12 TGTGCCGCCTCCCGAGCTAACTATGGCTACACCTTC CAASRANYGYTF
- - TRBJ2-1 TRBV11-2 14 TGTGCCAGCAGCTATGACCGGGGATACAATGAGCAGTTCTTC CASSYDRGYNEQFF
- - TRBJ2-2 TRBV18 16 TGTGCCAGCTCACCAATGGGACAACCGAACACCGGGGAGCTGTTTTTT CASSPMGQPNTGELFF
TRBD1 once TRBJ2-5 TRBV24-1 14 TGTGCCACCAGTGATACCAGGACAGGGGAGACCCAGTACTTC CATSDTRTGETQYF
- - TRBJ1-1 TRBV9 14 TGTGCCAGCAGCGTAGAAGTGGGGGGTACTGAAGCTTTCTTT CASSVEVGGTEAFF
TRBD2 - TRBJ2-5 TRBV4-2 15 TGTGCCAGCAGCCGACCGACTAGCGGCCAAGAGACCCAGTACTTC CASSRPTSGQETQYF
TRBD2 - TRBJ2-5 TRBV2 14 TGTGCCAGCAGTGAGACTAGCGGGGATGAGACCCAGTACTTC CASSETSGDETQYF
- - TRBJ2-1 TRBV7-2 14 TGTGCCAGCACCGATTCCAGGGGTTACAATGAGCAGTTCTTC CASTDSRGYNEQFF
- - TRBJ1-6 TRBV3-1/TRBV3-2 13 TGTGCCAGCAGCCATTCAGGGGATTCACCCCTCCACTTT CASSHSGDSPLHF
- once TRBJ2-5 TRBV2 13 TGTGCCAGCAGTGAGGGCAGGGAACAGACCCAGTACTTC CASSEGREQTQYF
TRBD2 - TRBJ2-1 TRBV4-3 18 TGCGCCAGCAGCCAAACTAGCGGGGGGATTAACTCCTACAATGAGCAGTTCTTC CASSQTSGGINSYNEQFF
TRBD2 - TRBJ2-7 TRBV18 17 TGTGCCAGCTCACAAAGCCCGGTGGTAGCGGGGTCCTACGAGCAGTACTTC CASSQSPVVAGSYEQYF
- - TRBJ2-7 TRBV27 15 TGTGCCAGCAGTTTACGGACGGGAGTAGCCTACGAGCAGTACTTC CASSLRTGVAYEQYF
TRBD2 - TRBJ2-7 TRBV9 17 TGTGCCAGCAGTGAAGGACTAGCCCATTCGTATTCCTACGAGCAGTACTTC CASSEGLAHSYSYEQYF
- - TRBJ2-1 TRBV6-4 14 TGTGCCAGCAGTGACGGGGCGTCCTTCGGTGAGCAGTTCTTC CASSDGASFGEQFF
- - TRBJ2-5 TRBV4-3 15 TGCGCCAGCAGCCAAGAAGGCAGGGCGGGTGAGACCCAGTACTTC CASSQEGRAGETQYF
- - TRBJ2-7 TRBV3-1/TRBV3-2 13 TGTGCCAGCAGCCAAACTAGCCAGAACGAGCAGTACTTC CASSQTSQNEQYF
TRBD1 - TRBJ1-2 TRBV6-5 13 TGTGCCAGCAGTTACTCAGGGGGCGATGGCTACACCTTC CASSYSGGDGYTF
- - TRBJ2-7 TRBV7-2 13 TGTGCCAGCAGCTTAACGACAGGTTTCGAGCAGTACTTC CASSLTTGFEQYF
- - TRBJ1-1 TRBV15 15 TGTGCCACCAGCAGAGGGGGTACTATGAACACTGAAGCTTTCTTT CATSRGGTMNTEAFF
- once TRBJ1-1 TRBV4-3 14 TGCGCCAGCAGCCAAGTAGGGTCCCACAGGGAAGCTTTCTTT CASSQVGSHREAFF